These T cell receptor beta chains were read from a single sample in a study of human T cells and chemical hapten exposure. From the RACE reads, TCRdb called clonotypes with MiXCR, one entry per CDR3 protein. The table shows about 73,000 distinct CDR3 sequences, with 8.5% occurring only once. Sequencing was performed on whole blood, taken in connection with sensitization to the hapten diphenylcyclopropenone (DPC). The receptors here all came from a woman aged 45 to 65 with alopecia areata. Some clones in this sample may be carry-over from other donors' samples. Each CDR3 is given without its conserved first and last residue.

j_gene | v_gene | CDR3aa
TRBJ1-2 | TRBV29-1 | SVRTLGWGYT
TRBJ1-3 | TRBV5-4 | ASSSPGDGNTIY
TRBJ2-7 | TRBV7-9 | ASSPKPGTGVYEQY
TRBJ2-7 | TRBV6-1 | ASMKDSPHEQY
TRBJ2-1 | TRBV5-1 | ASSLGLAHNEQF
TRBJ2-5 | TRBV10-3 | AISESAGMETQY
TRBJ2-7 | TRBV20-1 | SARVTGSSSYEQY
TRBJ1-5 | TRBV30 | AWSVGGNQPQH
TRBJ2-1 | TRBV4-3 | ASSQDKRPNEQF
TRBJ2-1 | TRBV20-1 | SARASVSSTTEQF
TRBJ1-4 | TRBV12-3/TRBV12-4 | ASIGSTNEKLF
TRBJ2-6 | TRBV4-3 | ASSQGDSGANVLT
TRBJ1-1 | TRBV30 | AWHPSGGMDTEAF
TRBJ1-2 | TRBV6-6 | ASSTVRGRDYGYT
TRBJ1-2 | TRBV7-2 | ASSLRLGTAYGYT
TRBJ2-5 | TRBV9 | ASSPQGFQETQY
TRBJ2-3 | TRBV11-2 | ASSSRLLPRDTDTQY
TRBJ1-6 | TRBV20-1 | SASAGGGSPLH
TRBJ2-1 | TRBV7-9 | ASSNAGDEQF
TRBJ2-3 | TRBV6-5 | ASSYSSPRIAGRAQGTQY
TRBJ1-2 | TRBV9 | ASSGTVANYGYT
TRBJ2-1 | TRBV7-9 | ASSPKIRVSNEQF
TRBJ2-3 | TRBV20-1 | SARKSRGGQDTQY
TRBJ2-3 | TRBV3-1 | ASSLTGTRGTDTQY
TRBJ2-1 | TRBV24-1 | ATSKSGTLTYNEQF
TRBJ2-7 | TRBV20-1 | SAIDSPYEQY
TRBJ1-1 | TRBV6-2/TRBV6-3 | ASRTDRGLTEAF
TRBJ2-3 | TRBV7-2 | ASSPPPGDTQY
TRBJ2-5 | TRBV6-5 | ASSLGTGQETQY
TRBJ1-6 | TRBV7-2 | ASSPLLPSPLH
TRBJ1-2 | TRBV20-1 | SALRGGDNYGYT
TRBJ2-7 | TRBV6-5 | ASSYRTQTYEQY
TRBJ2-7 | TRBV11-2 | ASSLVQSSGLG
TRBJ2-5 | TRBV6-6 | ASSYSPGGSSQETQY
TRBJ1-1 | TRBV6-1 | ASIQDTEAF